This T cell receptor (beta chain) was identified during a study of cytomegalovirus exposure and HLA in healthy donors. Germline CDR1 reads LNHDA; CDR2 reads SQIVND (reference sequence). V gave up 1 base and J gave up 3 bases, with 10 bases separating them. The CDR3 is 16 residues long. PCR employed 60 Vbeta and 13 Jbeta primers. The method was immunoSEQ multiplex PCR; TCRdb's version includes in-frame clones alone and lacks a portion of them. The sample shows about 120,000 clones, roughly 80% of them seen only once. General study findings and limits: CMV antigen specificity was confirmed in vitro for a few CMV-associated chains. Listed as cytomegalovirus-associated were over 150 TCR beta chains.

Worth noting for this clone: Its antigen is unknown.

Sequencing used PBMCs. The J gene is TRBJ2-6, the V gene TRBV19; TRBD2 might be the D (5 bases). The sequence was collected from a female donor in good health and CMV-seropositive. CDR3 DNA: TGTGCCAGTAGTATAGTTCGGGGTTATGGGGCCAACGTCCTGACTTTC. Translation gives CASSIVRGYGANVLTF.